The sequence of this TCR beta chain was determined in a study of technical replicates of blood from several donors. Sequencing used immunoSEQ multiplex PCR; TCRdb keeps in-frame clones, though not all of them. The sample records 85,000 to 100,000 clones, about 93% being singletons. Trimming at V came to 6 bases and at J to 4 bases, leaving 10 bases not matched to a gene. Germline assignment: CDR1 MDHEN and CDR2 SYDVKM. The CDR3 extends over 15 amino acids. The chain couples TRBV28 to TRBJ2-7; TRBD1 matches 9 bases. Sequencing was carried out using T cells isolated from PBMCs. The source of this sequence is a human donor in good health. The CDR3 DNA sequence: TGTGCCAGCAGGGGATACCGGGACAGGGTATACGAGCAGTACTTC. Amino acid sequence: CASRGYRDRVYEQYF.